A single sample is the source of the 6 T cell receptor beta chains below, sequenced in a study of beta chain features in type 1 diabetes. Since all of the isolated RNA was reverse transcribed, expressed TCRB transcripts were what got sequenced. Measured with immunoSEQ multiplex PCR; TCRdb has only the in-frame clones, and not every one. Here the sample spans under 300,000 clones, under 8.5% being singletons. Source material: central memory CD4+ T cells from blood. The receptor source for this set is a woman between 18 and 29 years old in good health.

On this clone itself: This may stem from a read error, because a much larger clone lies one nucleotide away. The rearrangement uses TRBV15 and TRBJ1-2; perhaps TRBD1 as D (5 bases). The CDR3 length is 13 residues. The V end was cut by 0 bases, the J end by 6 bases, with 8 bases between. Germline CDR1 is LNHNV and CDR2 is YYDKDF (reference sequence). DNA of the CDR3: TGTGCCACCAGCAGAGATCTGGGGGATGGCTACACCTTC. Its protein is CATSRDLGDGYTF.

The chain couples TRBV2 to TRBJ1-5, with D possibly being TRBD1 (6 bases). V was cut by 7 bases and J by 1 base, with 17 bases left in between. The CDR3 runs 16 residues. Germline V gene sequence: CDR1 SNHLY, CDR2 FYNNEI. CDR3 DNA sequence: TGTGCCAGCATGAAAACCGGGGGGGCGAGCAATCAGCCCCAGCATTTT. Encoded protein: CASMKTGGASNQPQHF.

Regarding this clone: This may stem from a read error, because a much larger clone lies one nucleotide away. Other nucleotide sequences in the sample specify the same CDR3. V and J are TRBV5-4 and TRBJ2-3, with D unclear. Trimming left V 0 bases short and J 2 bases short, with 7 bases between. CDR1 and CDR2 from the germline V gene are SGHNT and YYREEE (reference sequence). The CDR3 has 14 residues. CDR3 nucleotide sequence: TGTGCCAGCAGCTTGGACGGTAACACAGATACGCAGTATTTT. As protein: CASSLDGNTDTQYF. The full variable domain, completed using reference TRBV5-4 and TRBJ2-3, is ETGVTQSPTHLIKTRGQQVTLRCSSQSGHNTVSWYQQALGQGPQFIFQYYREEENGRGNFPPRFSGLQFPNYSSELNVNALELDDSALYLCASSLDGNTDTQYFGPGTRLTVL.

This clone was seen only a few times. The CDR3 nucleotides read TGTGCCAGCAGCTTTCCCAGGGACGGGGCGAGAGAGACCCAGTACTTC. Translated, it gives CASSFPRDGARETQYF. This rearrangement joins TRBV5-4 to TRBJ2-5; D is perhaps TRBD1 or TRBD2 (5 bases each). The CDR3 contains 16 residues. Germline CDR1 reads SGHNT; CDR2 reads YYREEE (reference sequence). V was cut by 2 bases and J by 4 bases, with 18 bases left in between.

A few counts support this clone. V and J are TRBV5-1 and TRBJ2-5, with 7 bases matching TRBD1. V shed 2 bases and J 9 bases; nucleotides not matched to a gene: 13. This CDR3 has 15 amino acids. CDR1 is SGHRS and CDR2 is YFSETQ in the germline V gene. The CDR3 reads CASSFTTGPETAQYF. The DNA of the CDR3 is TGCGCCAGCAGCTTCACGACAGGGCCAGAGACGGCCCAGTACTTC. Variable domain in full (rest from reference TRBV5-1 and TRBJ2-5): KAGVTQTPRYLIKTRGQQVTLSCSPISGHRSVSWYQQTPGQGLQFLFEYFSETQRNKGNFPGRFSGRQFSNSRSEMNVSTLELGDSALYLCASSFTTGPETAQYFGPGTRLLVL.

The chain is built from TRBV6-6 and TRBJ2-1; D may match TRBD1 or TRBD2 (5 bases each). With 7 bases removed from V and 0 bases from J, the gap between germline ends came to 10 bases. This CDR3 has 14 residues. CDR1 is MNHNY and CDR2 is SVGAGI in the germline V gene (reference sequence). In nucleotides, the CDR3 is TGTGCCAGCACCTCAGGGAGCTCCTACAATGAGCAGTTCTTC. It codes for CASTSGSSYNEQFF.